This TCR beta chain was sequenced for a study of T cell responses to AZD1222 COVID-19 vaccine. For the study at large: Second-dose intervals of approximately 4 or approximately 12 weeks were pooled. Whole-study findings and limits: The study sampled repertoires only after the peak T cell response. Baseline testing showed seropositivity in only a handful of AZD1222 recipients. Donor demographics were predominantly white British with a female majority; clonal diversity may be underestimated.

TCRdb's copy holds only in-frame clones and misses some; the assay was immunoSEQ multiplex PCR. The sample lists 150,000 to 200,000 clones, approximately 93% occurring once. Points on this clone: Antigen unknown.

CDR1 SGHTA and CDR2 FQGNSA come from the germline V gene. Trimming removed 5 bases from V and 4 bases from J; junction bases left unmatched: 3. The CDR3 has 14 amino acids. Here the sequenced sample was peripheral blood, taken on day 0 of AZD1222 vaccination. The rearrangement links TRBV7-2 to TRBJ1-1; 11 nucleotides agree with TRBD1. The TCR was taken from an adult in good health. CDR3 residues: CASSPGQGGTEAFF. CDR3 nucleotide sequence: TGTGCCAGCAGCCCGGGACAGGGGGGCACTGAAGCTTTCTTT. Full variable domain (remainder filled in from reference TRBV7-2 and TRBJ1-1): GAGVSQSPSNKVTEKGKDVELRCDPISGHTALYWYRQSLGQGLEFLIYFQGNSAPDKSGLPSDRFSAERTGGSVSTLTIQRTQQEDSAVYLCASSPGQGGTEAFFGQGTRLTVV.